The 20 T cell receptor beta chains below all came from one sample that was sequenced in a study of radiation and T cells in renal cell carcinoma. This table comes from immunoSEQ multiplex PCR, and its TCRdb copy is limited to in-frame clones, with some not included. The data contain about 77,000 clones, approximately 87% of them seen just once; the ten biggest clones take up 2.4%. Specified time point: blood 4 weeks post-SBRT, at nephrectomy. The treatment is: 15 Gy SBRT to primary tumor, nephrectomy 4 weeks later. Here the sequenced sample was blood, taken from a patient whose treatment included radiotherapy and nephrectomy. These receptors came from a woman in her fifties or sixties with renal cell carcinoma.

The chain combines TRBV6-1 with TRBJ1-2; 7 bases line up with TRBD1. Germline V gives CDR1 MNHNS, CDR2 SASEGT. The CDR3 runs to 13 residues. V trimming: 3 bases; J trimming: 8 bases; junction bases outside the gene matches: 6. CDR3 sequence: CASSDNRGGGYTF. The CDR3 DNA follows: TGTGCCAGCAGTGACAACAGGGGTGGGGGCTACACCTTC.

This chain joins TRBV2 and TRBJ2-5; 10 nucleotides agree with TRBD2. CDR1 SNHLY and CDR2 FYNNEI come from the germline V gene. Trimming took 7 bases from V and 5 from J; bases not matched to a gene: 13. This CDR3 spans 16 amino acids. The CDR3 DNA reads TGTGCCAGCACCCGGGCGATAGCGGGGGGCGTGGAGACCCAGTACTTC. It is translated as CASTRAIAGGVETQYF. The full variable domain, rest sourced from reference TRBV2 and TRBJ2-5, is EPEVTQTPSHQVTQMGQEVILRCVPISNHLYFYWYRQILGQKVEFLVSFYNNEISEKSEIFDDQFSVERPDGSNFTLKIRSTKLEDSAMYFCASTRAIAGGVETQYFGPGTRLLVL.

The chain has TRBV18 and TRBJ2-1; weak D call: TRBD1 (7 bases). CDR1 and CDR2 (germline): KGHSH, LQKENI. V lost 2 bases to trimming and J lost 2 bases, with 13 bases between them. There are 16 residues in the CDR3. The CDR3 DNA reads TGTGCCAGCTCACCAAATACAGGGGAGGCCTACAATGAGCAGTTCTTC. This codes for CASSPNTGEAYNEQFF.

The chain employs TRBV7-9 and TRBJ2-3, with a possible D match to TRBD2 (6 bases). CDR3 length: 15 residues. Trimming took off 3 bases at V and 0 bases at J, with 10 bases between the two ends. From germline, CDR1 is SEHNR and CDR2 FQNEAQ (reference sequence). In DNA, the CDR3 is TGTGCCAGCAGCTTGGCGGGGACGAGCACAGATACGCAGTATTTT. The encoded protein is CASSLAGTSTDTQYF.

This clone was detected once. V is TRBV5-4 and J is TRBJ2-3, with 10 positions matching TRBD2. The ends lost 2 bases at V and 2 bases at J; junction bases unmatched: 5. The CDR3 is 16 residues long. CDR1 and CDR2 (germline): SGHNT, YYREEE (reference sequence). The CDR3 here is CASSLRTSGVTDTQYF. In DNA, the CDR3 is TGTGCCAGCAGCTTACGGACTAGCGGAGTCACAGATACGCAGTATTTT.

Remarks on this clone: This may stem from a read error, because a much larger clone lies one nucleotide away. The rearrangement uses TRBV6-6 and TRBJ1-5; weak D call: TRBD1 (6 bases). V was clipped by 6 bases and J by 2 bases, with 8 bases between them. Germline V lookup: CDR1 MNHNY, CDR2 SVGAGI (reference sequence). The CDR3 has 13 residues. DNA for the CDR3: TGTGCCAGCAGCTCAGGGGGCAATCAGCCCCAGCATTTT. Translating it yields CASSSGGNQPQHF.

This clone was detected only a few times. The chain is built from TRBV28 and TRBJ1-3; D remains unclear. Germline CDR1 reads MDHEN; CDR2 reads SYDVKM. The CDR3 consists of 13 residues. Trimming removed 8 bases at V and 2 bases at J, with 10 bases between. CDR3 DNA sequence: TGTGCCAGCCGTGCGGGAGCTGGAAACACCATATATTTT. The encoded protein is CASRAGAGNTIYF.

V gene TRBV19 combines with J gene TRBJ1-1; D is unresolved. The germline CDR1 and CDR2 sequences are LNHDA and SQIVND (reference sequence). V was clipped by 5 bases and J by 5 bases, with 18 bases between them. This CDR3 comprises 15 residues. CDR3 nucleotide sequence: TGTGCCAGTAGTCCCCTGAGTGTGGGGAGGACTGAAGCTTTCTTT. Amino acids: CASSPLSVGRTEAFF.

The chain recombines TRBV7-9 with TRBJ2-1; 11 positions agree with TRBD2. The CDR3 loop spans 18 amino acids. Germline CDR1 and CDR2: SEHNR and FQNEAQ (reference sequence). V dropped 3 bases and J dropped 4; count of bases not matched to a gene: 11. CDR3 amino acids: CASSLGFPTSGVYNEQFF. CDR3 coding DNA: TGTGCCAGCAGCTTGGGATTTCCGACTAGCGGGGTTTACAATGAGCAGTTCTTC.

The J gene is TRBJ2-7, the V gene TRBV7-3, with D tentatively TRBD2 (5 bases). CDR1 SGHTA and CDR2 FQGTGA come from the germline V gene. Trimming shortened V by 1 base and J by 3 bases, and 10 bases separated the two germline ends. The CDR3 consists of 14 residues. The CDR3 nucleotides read TGTGCCAGCAGCTTAAACTCAGCGGACTACGAGCAGTACTTC. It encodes CASSLNSADYEQYF.

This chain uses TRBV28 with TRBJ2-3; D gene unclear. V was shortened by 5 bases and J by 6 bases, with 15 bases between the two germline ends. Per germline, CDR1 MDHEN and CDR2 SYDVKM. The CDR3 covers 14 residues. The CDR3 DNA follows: TGTGCCAGCAGTCTTCCCGACATTGTGGATACGCAGTATTTT. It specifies CASSLPDIVDTQYF.

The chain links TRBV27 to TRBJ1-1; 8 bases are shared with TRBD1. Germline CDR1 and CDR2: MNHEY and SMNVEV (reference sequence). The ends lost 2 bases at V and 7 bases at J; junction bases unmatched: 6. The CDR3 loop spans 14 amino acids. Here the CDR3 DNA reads TGTGCCAGCAGTTTAGCAGGGGGCAGATTTGAAGCTTTCTTT. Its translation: CASSLAGGRFEAFF.

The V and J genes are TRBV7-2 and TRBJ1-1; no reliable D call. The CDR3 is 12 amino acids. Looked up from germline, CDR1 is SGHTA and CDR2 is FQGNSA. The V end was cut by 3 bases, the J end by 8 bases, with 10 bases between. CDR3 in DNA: TGTGCCAGCAGCTTTTTTGGCGTCGAAGCTTTCTTT. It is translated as CASSFFGVEAFF.

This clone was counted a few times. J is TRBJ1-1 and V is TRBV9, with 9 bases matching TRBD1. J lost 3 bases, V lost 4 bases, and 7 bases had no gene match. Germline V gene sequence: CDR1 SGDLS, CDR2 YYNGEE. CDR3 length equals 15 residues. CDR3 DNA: TGTGCCAGCAGCTCAGAGGACAGGGGCTACACTGAAGCTTTCTTT. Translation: CASSSEDRGYTEAFF.

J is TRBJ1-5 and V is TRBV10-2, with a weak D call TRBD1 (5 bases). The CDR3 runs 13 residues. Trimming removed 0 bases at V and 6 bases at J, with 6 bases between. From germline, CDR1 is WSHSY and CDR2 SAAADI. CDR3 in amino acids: CASSESRVQPQHF. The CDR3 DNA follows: TGCGCCAGCAGTGAGTCCAGGGTTCAGCCCCAGCATTTT.

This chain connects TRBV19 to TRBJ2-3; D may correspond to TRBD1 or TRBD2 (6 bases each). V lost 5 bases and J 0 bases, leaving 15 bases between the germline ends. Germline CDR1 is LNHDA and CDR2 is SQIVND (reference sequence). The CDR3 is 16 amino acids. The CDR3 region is CASSGGGHPSTDTQYF. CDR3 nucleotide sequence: TGTGCCAGTAGTGGAGGGGGACATCCTAGCACAGATACGCAGTATTTT.

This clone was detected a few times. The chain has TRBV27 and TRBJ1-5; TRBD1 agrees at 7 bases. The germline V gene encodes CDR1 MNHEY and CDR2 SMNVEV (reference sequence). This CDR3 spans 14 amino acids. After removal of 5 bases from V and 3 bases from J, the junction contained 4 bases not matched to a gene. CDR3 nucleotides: TGTGCCAGCAGTCCACAGGGGTTCAATCAGCCCCAGCATTTT. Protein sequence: CASSPQGFNQPQHF.

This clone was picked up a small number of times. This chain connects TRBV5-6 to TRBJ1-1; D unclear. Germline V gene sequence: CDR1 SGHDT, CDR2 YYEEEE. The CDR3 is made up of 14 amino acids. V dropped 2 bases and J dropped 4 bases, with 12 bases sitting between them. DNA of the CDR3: TGTGCCAGCAGCTTTCTGCCGATAATCACTGAAGCTTTCTTT. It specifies CASSFLPIITEAFF.

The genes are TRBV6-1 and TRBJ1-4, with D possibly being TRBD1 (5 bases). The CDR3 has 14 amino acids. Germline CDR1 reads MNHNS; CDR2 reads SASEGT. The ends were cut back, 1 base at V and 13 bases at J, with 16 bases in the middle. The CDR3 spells CASSEVAGNVLLFF. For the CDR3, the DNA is TGTGCCAGCAGTGAAGTGGCAGGGAACGTGTTACTGTTTTTT.

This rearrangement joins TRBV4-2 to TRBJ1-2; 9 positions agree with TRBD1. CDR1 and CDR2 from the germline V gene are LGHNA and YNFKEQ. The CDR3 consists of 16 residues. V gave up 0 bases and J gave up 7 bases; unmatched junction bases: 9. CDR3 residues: CASSQEGTGGASGYTF. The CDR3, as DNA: TGTGCCAGCAGCCAAGAGGGTACAGGGGGCGCGAGTGGCTACACCTTC.